The clone carrying this TCR beta chain occurred many times. Antigen unknown. V was clipped by 0 bases and J by 4 bases, with 3 bases between them. Germline CDR1 reads SGHAT; CDR2 reads FQNNGV. The CDR3 has 12 residues. This sample stems from a study of regulatory T cells in long-lasting Graves disease. Time point denoted: persistent/refractory GD, antithyroid drugs over 5 years with positive TRAb. Scientists built the TCR library using RNA that was extracted from PBMCs. EDTA tubes received around 9.4 milliliters of collected peripheral blood. Relying on iRepertoire HTBI primers and Arm-PCR of CDR3 regions, the team built TCR beta libraries. TCRdb reprocessed the multiplex PCR reads via MiXCR and lists one record per CDR3 protein. The sample yields approximately 290,000 distinct CDR3 sequences, 22% seen once. Study observations and caveats: Patients with persistent Graves' had lower TCR diversity than newly diagnosed patients. Having only a small sample size may have limited accuracy. Blood alone, not thyroid tissue, was studied.

This receptor was obtained from a female donor with Graves disease. This sample comprised peripheral blood mononuclear cells (PBMCs), obtained when the disease was refractory, from a patient treated with antithyroid drugs. This chain uses TRBV11-2 with TRBJ1-2; no clear D gene. This CDR3 is CASSLEFYGYTF. As DNA, the CDR3 is TGTGCCAGCAGCTTAGAGTTCTATGGCTACACCTTC. The full variable domain, in which reference TRBV11-2 and TRBJ1-2 provide the parts outside the CDR3, is EAGVAQSPRYKIIEKRQSVAFWCNPISGHATLYWYQQILGQGPKLLIQFQNNGVVDDSQLPKDRFSAERLKGVDSTLKIQPAKLEDSAVYLCASSLEFYGYTFGSGTRLTVV.